This T cell receptor (beta chain) originates from a study of T cells expressing NK-cell markers. As regards this clonotype: Its specificity is unknown.

Researchers built TCR beta cDNA using 5'RACE template switching with UMIs. TCRdb reprocessed the 5' RACE reads; each CDR3 protein has one entry and no DNA is given. The listing records roughly 350,000 distinct CDR3 sequences. General study results and limits: Specificity for HCMV among expanded NKG2C+ T cell clones was not established.

The sample taken for sequencing was blood T cells: a sorted CD56 or NKG2C T cell subset, CD4+ or CD8+ T cells, or bulk PBMC T cells (not recorded which). This receptor was obtained from a man aged 18-70 years in good health.

The CDR3 reads CASSRGQTRTGELFF. V usage is TRBV3-1 and J usage is TRBJ2-2; TCRdb returns TRBD1, unconfirmable since there is no DNA. Germline-derived CDR1 and CDR2 are LGHDT and YNNKEL (reference sequence). This CDR3 has 15 amino acids.